These 21 T cell receptor beta chains originate from one sample sequenced in a study of blood T cell repertoires in COVID-19. Measured with immunoSEQ multiplex PCR; TCRdb has only the in-frame clones, and not every one. The sample contains about 14,000 clones, roughly 88% of which appear only once. The sample consisted of peripheral blood. These receptor sequences come from a human donor in a cohort sampled during active COVID-19.

A single count supports this clone. J is TRBJ1-1 and V is TRBV5-1, with D perhaps TRBD1 (5 bases). The CDR3 is made up of 14 amino acids. The germline V and J ends were trimmed by 1 base and 3 bases, with 10 bases remaining between them. Germline V gene lookup returns CDR1 SGHRS and CDR2 YFSETQ. In DNA, the CDR3 is TGCGCCAGCAGCTTGTCAGGGTGGGACACTGAAGCTTTCTTT. Translated: CASSLSGWDTEAFF.

This clone was picked up one time. The chain employs TRBV7-9 and TRBJ2-5, with 7 bases lining up with TRBD2. Unmatched junction bases numbered 5, after V lost 5 bases and J lost 5 bases. There are 13 residues in the CDR3. The germline CDR1 and CDR2 sequences are SEHNR and FQNEAQ (reference sequence). The CDR3 DNA reads TGTGCCAGCAGCCCCCAGACTAGCGAGACCCAGTACTTC. Encoded protein: CASSPQTSETQYF.

V usage is TRBV19 and J usage is TRBJ2-2; TRBD1 is a possible D gene (5 bases). The CDR3 consists of 16 residues. The germline V gene has CDR1 LNHDA and CDR2 SQIVND (reference sequence). The ends were cut back, 4 bases at V and 6 bases at J, with 18 bases in the middle. CDR3 DNA: TGTGCCAGTAGTACACAAATGACAGTGGGGCCCGGGGAGCTGTTTTTT. Protein sequence: CASSTQMTVGPGELFF.

Only a few counts were recorded for this clone. The V gene is TRBV6-1, the J gene TRBJ1-1; D is perhaps TRBD1 (6 bases). The CDR3 has 14 amino acids. The germline V and J ends were trimmed by 3 bases and 2 bases, with 10 bases remaining between them. Germline V gene lookup returns CDR1 MNHNS and CDR2 SASEGT. CDR3 sequence: CASSEQGSNTEAFF. CDR3 DNA: TGTGCCAGCAGTGAGCAGGGGTCCAACACTGAAGCTTTCTTT.

The rearrangement joins TRBV5-1 to TRBJ2-1, with 11 positions matching TRBD2. The CDR3 covers 16 residues. Germline V CDR1 and CDR2: SGHRS, YFSETQ. V was clipped by 4 bases and J by 7 bases; unmatched bases: 10. The CDR3 is CASSHGLAGATNEQFF. The CDR3 region has the DNA TGCGCCAGCAGCCACGGACTAGCGGGTGCCACAAATGAGCAGTTCTTC.

The table lists this clone with a few counts. The sample holds other DNA sequences that translate to the same CDR3. The V gene is TRBV11-2, the J gene TRBJ2-7, with 10 bases that match TRBD1. This CDR3 is 13 amino acids long. J was trimmed by 4 bases and V by 4 bases; bases with no gene match: 1. Germline V gene sequence: CDR1 SGHAT, CDR2 FQNNGV. In nucleotides, the CDR3 is TGTGCCAGCAGCTCGGGACAGGGGTACGAGCAGTACTTC. It specifies CASSSGQGYEQYF.

This clone was detected only a few times. This chain links TRBV29-1 with TRBJ2-7; TRBD1 might be the D (5 bases). V dropped 5 bases and J dropped 4 bases, with 9 bases sitting between them. Germline CDR1 reads SQVTM; CDR2 reads ANQGSEA. The CDR3 is 11 residues long. This CDR3 is CSVIRAYEQYF. For the CDR3, the DNA is TGCAGCGTTATCAGGGCGTACGAGCAGTACTTC.

The V call is TRBV5-4, the J call TRBJ1-1; tentative D call: TRBD1 (6 bases). Looked up from germline, CDR1 is SGHNT and CDR2 is YYREEE (reference sequence). V was clipped by 1 base and J by 6 bases, with 13 bases between them. The CDR3 totals 14 residues. CDR3 region: CASSLRGGVSEAFF. CDR3 sequence (DNA): TGTGCCAGCAGCTTGAGGGGGGGTGTGTCTGAAGCTTTCTTT.

The chain links TRBV3-1 (or the pseudogene TRBV3-2) to TRBJ1-1; weak D call: TRBD1 (5 bases). The V end was cut by 1 base, the J end by 5 bases, with 11 bases between. Germline CDR1 LGHDT, CDR2 YNNKEL (reference sequence). The CDR3 has 14 amino acids. The CDR3 bases are TGTGCCAGCAGCCAAGTGGGGGGGGGAACTGAAGCTTTCTTT. Residues: CASSQVGGGTEAFF.

This chain links TRBV7-2 with TRBJ2-7, with 7 positions matching TRBD1. The CDR3 is 12 amino acids. V shed 3 bases and J 10 bases; nucleotides not matched to a gene: 6. CDR1 is SGHTA and CDR2 is FQGNSA in the germline V gene. CDR3 region: CASSFQQGLQYF. The CDR3, as DNA: TGTGCCAGCAGCTTCCAACAGGGGTTACAGTACTTC.

The chain recombines TRBV7-8 with TRBJ2-3; 9 bases are shared with TRBD1. Germline CDR1 is SGHVS and CDR2 is FQNEAQ. This CDR3 spans 16 amino acids. The trim removed 5 bases at V and 3 bases at J, leaving 9 bases unmatched. DNA for the CDR3: TGTGCCAGCAGCCCGGACAGGGGAAAGGCTACAGATACGCAGTATTTT. Its translation is CASSPDRGKATDTQYF.

The genes are TRBV12-3 or TRBV12-4 and TRBJ1-1; no reliable D call. Between the trimmed V and J ends, which lost 3 bases and 8 bases, there was a span of 7 bases. The CDR3 is made up of 11 amino acids. Written as DNA, the CDR3 is TGTGCCAGCAGTTTGCGGAAGGAAGCTTTCTTT. Its protein is CASSLRKEAFF.

The chain is built from TRBV15 and TRBJ1-4; unclear D gene. The CDR3 spans 13 residues. V was clipped by 4 bases and J by 7 bases, with 10 bases between them. Germline V gene lookup returns CDR1 LNHNV and CDR2 YYDKDF (reference sequence). The CDR3 reads CATSNSVSEKLFF. CDR3 bases: TGTGCCACCAGCAACTCGGTTTCTGAAAAACTGTTTTTT.

This sequence joins TRBV19 and TRBJ2-7; possible D gene TRBD1, 6 bases. There are 14 residues in the CDR3. V gave up 3 bases and J gave up 0 bases, with 9 bases separating them. Looked up from germline, CDR1 is LNHDA and CDR2 is SQIVND (reference sequence). In DNA, the CDR3 is TGTGCCAGTAGTATGGGGGCCCCCTCCTACGAGCAGTACTTC. Its protein product is CASSMGAPSYEQYF.

CDR3 nucleotide sequence: TGTGCCACCAGTGATTCCATAGGGCGGGGTCAAGAGACCCAGTACTTC. Amino acids: CATSDSIGRGQETQYF. The V and J genes are TRBV24-1 and TRBJ2-5; a weak D match, TRBD2 (6 bases). V was pared by 2 bases and J by 2 bases, with 14 bases between. The CDR3 is made up of 16 amino acids. Germline CDR1 and CDR2: KGHDR and SFDVKD.

The chain employs TRBV3-1 (or the pseudogene TRBV3-2) and TRBJ1-4, with a possible D match to TRBD1 (6 bases). Trimming pared 1 base from V and 8 bases from J, leaving 14 bases between. This CDR3 contains 15 residues. Germline V CDR1 and CDR2: LGHDT, YNNKEL (reference sequence). DNA of the CDR3: TGTGCCAGCAGCCAAGTGGCACAGGGAGAAGAAAAACTGTTTTTT. It yields the protein CASSQVAQGEEKLFF.

V and J are TRBV5-1 and TRBJ2-7; a possible D gene is TRBD1 (6 bases). The CDR3 is 15 residues long. The V end lost 1 base, the J end lost 2 bases, and 13 bases lay between the germline ends. Germline V CDR1 and CDR2: SGHRS, YFSETQ. CDR3 region: CASSLMQGSAYEQYF. CDR3 coding DNA: TGCGCCAGCAGCTTGATGCAGGGGTCGGCCTACGAGCAGTACTTC. Based on the CDR3 plus reference TRBV5-1 and TRBJ2-7, the full variable domain is KAGVTQTPRYLIKTRGQQVTLSCSPISGHRSVSWYQQTPGQGLQFLFEYFSETQRNKGNFPGRFSGRQFSNSRSEMNVSTLELGDSALYLCASSLMQGSAYEQYFGPGTRLTVT.

The chain joins TRBV5-8 to TRBJ2-2; 15 bases fit TRBD2. This CDR3 spans 18 amino acids. The germline V gene encodes CDR1 SGHTS and CDR2 YDEGEE. V shed 1 base and J 7 bases; nucleotides not matched to a gene: 8. The CDR3 sequence is CASSLPGLAGGYGGELFF. The CDR3, as DNA: TGTGCCAGCAGCTTGCCAGGACTAGCGGGGGGGTACGGCGGGGAGCTGTTTTTT.

This clone occurred once. The chain combines TRBV19 with TRBJ2-7; 10 positions agree with TRBD1. Germline trimming cut 0 bases from V and 1 base from J; bases unmatched to any gene: 3. CDR3 length: 16 amino acids. The germline gives CDR1 LNHDA, CDR2 SQIVND (reference sequence). CDR3 DNA: TGTGCCAGTAGTATAGACTCGGACAGGGGGTCCTACGAGCAGTACTTC. The encoded protein is CASSIDSDRGSYEQYF. Combining the CDR3 with reference TRBV19 and TRBJ2-7 gives the whole variable domain DGGITQSPKYLFRKEGQNVTLSCEQNLNHDAMYWYRQDPGQGLRLIYYSQIVNDFQKGDIAEGYSVSREKKESFPLTVTSAQKNPTAFYLCASSIDSDRGSYEQYFGPGTRLTVT.

The rearrangement uses TRBV28 and TRBJ2-1; 15 nucleotides line up with TRBD2. The junction had 4 bases not matched to a gene; V was cut back by 6 bases and J by 10 bases. Germline CDR1 reads MDHEN; CDR2 reads SYDVKM. CDR3 size: 14 residues. The CDR3 is CASRRTSGRGEQFF. The DNA of the CDR3 is TGTGCCAGCAGGCGGACTAGCGGGAGGGGCGAGCAGTTCTTC.

This chain links TRBV28 with TRBJ1-6, with 11 nucleotides matching TRBD1. V lost 4 bases to trimming and J lost 14 bases; unmatched junction nucleotides: 7. The CDR3 extends over 14 amino acids. CDR1 is MDHEN and CDR2 is SYDVKM in the germline V gene. CDR3 nucleotide sequence: TGTGCCAGCAGTTCAGGGACAGGGGGTCAGTCCCTCCACTTT. Translating gives CASSSGTGGQSLHF.